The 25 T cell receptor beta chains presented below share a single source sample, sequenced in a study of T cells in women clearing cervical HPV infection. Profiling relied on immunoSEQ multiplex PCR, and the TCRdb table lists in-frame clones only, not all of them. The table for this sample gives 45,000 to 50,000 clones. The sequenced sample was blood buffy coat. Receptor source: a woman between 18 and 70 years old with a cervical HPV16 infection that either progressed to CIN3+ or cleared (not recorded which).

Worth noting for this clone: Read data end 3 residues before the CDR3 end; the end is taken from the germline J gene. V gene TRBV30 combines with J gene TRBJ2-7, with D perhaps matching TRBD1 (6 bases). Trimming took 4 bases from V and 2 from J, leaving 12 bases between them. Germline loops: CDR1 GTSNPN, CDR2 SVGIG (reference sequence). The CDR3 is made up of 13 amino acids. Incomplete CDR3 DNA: TGTGCCTGGATCGGGACACCTACCTACGAG. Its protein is CAWIGTPTYE. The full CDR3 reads CAWIGTPTYEQYF.

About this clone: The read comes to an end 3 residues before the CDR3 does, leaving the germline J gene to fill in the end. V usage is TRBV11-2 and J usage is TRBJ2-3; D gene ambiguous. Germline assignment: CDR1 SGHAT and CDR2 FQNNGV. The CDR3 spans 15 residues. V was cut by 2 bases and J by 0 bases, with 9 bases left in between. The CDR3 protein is CASSLWQYSTDTQYF. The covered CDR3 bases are TGTGCCAGCAGCTTATGGCAGTATAGCACAGATACG.

Incomplete CDR3 DNA: TGTGCCAGCAGCTCAATACAAGGGCCC. This encodes CASSSIQGP. The whole CDR3 sequence reads CASSSIQGPQHF. The V call is TRBV11-2, the J call TRBJ1-5; unclear D gene. The DNA ends 3 residues before the CDR3 does, and the rest of the CDR3 is filled in from the germline J gene. Between the trimmed V and J ends, which lost 4 bases and 9 bases, there was a span of 10 bases. From germline, CDR1 is SGHAT and CDR2 FQNNGV. The CDR3 runs 12 residues.

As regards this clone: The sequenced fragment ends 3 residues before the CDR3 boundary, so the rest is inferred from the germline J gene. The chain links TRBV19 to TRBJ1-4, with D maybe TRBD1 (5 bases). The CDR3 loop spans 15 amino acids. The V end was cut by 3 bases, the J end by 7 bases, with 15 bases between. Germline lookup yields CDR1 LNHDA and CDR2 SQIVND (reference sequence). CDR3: CASSMGDRGGEKLFF. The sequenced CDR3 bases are TGTGCCAGTAGTATGGGTGATAGGGGCGGTGAAAAA.

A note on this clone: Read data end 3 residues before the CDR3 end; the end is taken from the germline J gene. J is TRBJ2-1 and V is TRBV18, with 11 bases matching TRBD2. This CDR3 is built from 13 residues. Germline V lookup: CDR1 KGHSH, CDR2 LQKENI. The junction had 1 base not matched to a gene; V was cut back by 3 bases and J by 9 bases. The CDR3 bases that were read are TGTGCCAGCTCACCGCTAGCGGGGGGTGAG. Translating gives CASSPLAGGE. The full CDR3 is CASSPLAGGEQFF. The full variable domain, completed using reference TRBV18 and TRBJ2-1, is NAGVMQNPRHLVRRRGQEARLRCSPMKGHSHVYWYRQLPEEGLKFMVYLQKENIIDESGMPKERFSAEFPKEGPSILRIQQVVRGDSAAYFCASSPLAGGEQFFGPGTRLTVL.

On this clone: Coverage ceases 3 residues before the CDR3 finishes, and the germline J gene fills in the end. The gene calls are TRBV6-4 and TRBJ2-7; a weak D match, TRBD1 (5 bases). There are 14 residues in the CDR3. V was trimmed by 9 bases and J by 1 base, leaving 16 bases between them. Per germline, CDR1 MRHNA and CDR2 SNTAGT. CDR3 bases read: TGTGCCAGGAAAGGGGCTGCGGAATCCTACGAG. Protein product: CARKGAAESYE. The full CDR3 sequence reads CARKGAAESYEQYF.

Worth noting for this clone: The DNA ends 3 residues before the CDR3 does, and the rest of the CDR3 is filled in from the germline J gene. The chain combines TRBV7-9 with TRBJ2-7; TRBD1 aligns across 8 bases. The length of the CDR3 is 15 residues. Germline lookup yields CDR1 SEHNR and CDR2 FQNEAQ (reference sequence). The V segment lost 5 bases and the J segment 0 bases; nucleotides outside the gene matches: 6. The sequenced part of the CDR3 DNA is TGTGCCAGCAGCCCGCGACAGGGGTCCTCCTACGAG. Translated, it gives CASSPRQGSSYE. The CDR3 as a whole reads CASSPRQGSSYEQYF.

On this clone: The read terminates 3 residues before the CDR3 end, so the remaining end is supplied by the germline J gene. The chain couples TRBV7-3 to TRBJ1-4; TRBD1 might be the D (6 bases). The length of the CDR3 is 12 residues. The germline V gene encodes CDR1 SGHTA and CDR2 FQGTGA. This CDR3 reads CASSLPGETLFF. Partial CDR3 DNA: TGTGCCAGCAGCTTACCAGGGGAGACA.

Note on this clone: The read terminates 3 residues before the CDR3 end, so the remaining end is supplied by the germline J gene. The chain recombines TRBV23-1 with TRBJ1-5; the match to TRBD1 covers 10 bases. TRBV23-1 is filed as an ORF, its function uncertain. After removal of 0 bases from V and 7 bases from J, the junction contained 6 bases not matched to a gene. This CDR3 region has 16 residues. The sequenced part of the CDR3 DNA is TGCGCCAGCAGTCAATCTAGCGACAGGGGGCAACAGCCC. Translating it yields CASSQSSDRGQQP. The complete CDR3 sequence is CASSQSSDRGQQPQHF.

The DNA read from the CDR3 is TGTGCCAGCAGCAAGGACAGGGGGACTGGAAACACC. It codes for CASSKDRGTGNT. In full, the CDR3 reads CASSKDRGTGNTIYF. The chain links TRBV16 to TRBJ1-3, with TRBD1 matching over 10 bases. The DNA ends 3 residues before the CDR3 does, and the rest of the CDR3 is filled in from the germline J gene. The CDR3 is 15 amino acids. CDR1 and CDR2 (germline): KGHSY, FQNENV. V gave up 5 bases and J gave up 2 bases; unmatched junction bases: 3.

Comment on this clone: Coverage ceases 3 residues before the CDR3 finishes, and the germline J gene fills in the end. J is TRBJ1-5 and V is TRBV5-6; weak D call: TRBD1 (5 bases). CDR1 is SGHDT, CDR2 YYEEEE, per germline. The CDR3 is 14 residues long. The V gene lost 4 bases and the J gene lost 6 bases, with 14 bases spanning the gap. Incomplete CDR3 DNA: TGTGCCAGCAGCCTTAGGGGAGGAGGTCAGCCC. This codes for CASSLRGGGQP. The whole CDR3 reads CASSLRGGGQPQHF.

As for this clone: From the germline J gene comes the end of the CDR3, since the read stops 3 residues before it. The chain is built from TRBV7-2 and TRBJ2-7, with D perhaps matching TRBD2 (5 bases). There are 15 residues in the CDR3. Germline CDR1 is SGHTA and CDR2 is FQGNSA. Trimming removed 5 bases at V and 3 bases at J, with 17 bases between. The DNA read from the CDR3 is TGTGCCAGCAGCCCCCCGGCTAGCTCTGTCTACGAG. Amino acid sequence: CASSPPASSVYE. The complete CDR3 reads CASSPPASSVYEQYF. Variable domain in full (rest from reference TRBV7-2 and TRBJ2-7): GAGVSQSPSNKVTEKGKDVELRCDPISGHTALYWYRQSLGQGLEFLIYFQGNSAPDKSGLPSDRFSAERTGGSVSTLTIQRTQQEDSAVYLCASSPPASSVYEQYFGPGTRLTVT.

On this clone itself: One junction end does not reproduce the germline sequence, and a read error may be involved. The DNA read from the CDR3 is TGCGCCAGCAGCCAAGATCCAGGGCCTGATACCTACGAG. This encodes CASSQDPGPDTYE. The complete CDR3 sequence is CASSQDPGPDTYEQYF. The rearrangement joins TRBV4-2 to TRBJ2-7; possibly TRBD1 for D (5 bases). The read ends 3 residues early relative to the CDR3; the germline J gene fills the gap. The CDR3 is made up of 16 amino acids. CDR1 LGHNA and CDR2 YNFKEQ come from the germline V gene.

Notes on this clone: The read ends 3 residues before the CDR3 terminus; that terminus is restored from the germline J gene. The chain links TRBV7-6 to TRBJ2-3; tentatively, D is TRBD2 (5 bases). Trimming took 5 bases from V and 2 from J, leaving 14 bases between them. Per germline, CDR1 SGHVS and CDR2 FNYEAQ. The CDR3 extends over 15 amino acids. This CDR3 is CASSERNGVTDTQYF. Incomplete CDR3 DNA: TGTGCCAGCAGCGAACGGAACGGGGTCACAGATACG.

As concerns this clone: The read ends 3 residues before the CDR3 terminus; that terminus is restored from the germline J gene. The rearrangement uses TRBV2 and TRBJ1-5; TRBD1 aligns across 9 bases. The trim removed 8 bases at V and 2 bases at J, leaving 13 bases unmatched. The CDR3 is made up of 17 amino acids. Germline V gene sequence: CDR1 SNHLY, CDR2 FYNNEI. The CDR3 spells CASRPGQGVGGNQPQHF. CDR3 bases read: TGTGCCAGCCGCCCGGGACAGGGTGTTGGGGGCAATCAGCCC.

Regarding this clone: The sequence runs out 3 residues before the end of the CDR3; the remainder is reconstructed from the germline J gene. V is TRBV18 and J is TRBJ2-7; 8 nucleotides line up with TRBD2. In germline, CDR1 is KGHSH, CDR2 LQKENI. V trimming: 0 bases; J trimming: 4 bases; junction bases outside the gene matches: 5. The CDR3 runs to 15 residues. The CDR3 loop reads CASSPPQRELYEQYF. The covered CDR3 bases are TGTGCCAGCTCACCACCCCAGCGGGAGCTTTACGAG.

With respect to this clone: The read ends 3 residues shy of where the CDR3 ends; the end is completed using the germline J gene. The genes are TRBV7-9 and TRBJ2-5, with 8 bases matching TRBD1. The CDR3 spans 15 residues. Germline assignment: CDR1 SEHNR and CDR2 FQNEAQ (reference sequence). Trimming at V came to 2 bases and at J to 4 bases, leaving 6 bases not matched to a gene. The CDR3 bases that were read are TGTGCCAGCAGCTTAAAACAGGGGGATGTAGAGACC. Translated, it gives CASSLKQGDVET. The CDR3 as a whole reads CASSLKQGDVETQYF.

The CDR3: CSASLGVGSPLHF. The CDR3 DNA, read in part, is TGCAGTGCTAGTTTGGGTGTAGGGTCACCC. The V gene is TRBV20-1, the J gene TRBJ1-6; D not certain. The read finishes 3 residues shy of the CDR3 end, and the germline J gene is used to complete it. CDR1 and CDR2 from the germline V gene are DFQATT and SNEGSKA (reference sequence). Trimming pared 3 bases from V and 10 bases from J, leaving 13 bases between. The CDR3 sequence is 13 residues long.

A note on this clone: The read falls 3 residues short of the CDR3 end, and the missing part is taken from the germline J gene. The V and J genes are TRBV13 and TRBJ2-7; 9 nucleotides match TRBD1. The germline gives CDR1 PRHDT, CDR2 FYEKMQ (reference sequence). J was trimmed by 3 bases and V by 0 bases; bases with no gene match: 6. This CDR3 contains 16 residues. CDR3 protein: CASSLGLGQGGYEQYF. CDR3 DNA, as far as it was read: TGTGCCAGCAGCTTAGGCCTGGGACAGGGAGGCTACGAG.

The DNA read from the CDR3 is TGTGCCAGCAGTCGATCGGGACAGGGTTACGAG. Encoded protein: CASSRSGQGYE. The full CDR3 is CASSRSGQGYEQYF. This chain uses TRBV11-3 with TRBJ2-7; 9 bases fit TRBD1. The read ends 3 residues shy of where the CDR3 ends; the end is completed using the germline J gene. Germline V gene sequence: CDR1 SGHNT, CDR2 YENEEA. V lost 6 bases to trimming and J lost 4 bases; unmatched junction nucleotides: 7. CDR3 length equals 14 residues.

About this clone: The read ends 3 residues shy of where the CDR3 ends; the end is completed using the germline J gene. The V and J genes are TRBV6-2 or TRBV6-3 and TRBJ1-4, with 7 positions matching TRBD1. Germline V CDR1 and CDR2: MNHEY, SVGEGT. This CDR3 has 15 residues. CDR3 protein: CASSLRGQGANVLFF. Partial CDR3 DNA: TGTGCCAGCAGTTTAAGGGGGCAAGGGGCCAACGTA.

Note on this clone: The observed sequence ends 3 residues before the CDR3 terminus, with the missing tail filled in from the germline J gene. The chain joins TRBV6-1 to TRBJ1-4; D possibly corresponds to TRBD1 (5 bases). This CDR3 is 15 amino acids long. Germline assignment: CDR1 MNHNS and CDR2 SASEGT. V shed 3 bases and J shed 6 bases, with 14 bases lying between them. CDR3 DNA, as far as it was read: TGTGCCAGCAGTGATTCGACTTTAGGGGATGAAAAA. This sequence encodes CASSDSTLGDEK. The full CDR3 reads CASSDSTLGDEKLFF.

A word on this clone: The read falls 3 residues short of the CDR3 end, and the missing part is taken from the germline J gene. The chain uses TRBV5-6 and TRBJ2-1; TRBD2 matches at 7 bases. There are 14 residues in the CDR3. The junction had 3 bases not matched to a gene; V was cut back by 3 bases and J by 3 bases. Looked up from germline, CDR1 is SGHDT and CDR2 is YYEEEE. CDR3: CASSSGGSYNEQFF. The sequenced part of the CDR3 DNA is TGTGCCAGCAGCTCAGGCGGGAGCTACAATGAG.

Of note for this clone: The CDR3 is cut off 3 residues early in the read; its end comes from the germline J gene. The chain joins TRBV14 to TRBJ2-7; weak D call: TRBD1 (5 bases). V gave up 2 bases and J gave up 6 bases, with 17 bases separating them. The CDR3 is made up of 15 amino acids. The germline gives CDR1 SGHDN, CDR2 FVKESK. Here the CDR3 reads CASSQSGKFSVEQYF. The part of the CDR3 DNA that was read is TGTGCCAGCAGCCAATCAGGGAAATTCTCCGTCGAG.

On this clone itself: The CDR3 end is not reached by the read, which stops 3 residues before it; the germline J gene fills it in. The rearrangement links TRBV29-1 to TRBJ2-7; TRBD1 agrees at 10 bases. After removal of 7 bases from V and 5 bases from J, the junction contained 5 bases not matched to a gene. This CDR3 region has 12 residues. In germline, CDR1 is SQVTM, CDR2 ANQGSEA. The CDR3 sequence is CSAVTGGDEQYF. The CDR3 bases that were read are TGCAGCGCTGTGACAGGGGGCGACGAG.